The 32 T cell receptor beta chains presented below share a single source sample, sequenced in a study of T-cell reconstitution after alpha-beta-depleted transplantation in children. The TCRbeta library was prepared with unique molecular identifiers. TCRdb redid the calling of the PCR reads with MiXCR, one entry per CDR3 protein. The table lists 100,000 or so distinct CDR3 sequences, around 7.8% of them singletons. Sequencing used PBMCs, obtained before TCRalphabeta/CD19-depleted stem cell transplant. The receptors stem from a boy between 2 and 10 years old with acute lymphoblastic leukemia, due to receive a stem cell transplant.

This clonotype was counted at least ten times. The V call is TRBV7-9, the J call TRBJ2-7; no reliable D call. The germline CDR1 and CDR2 sequences are SEHNR and FQNEAQ (reference sequence). The CDR3 covers 13 residues. V lost 2 bases to trimming and J lost 0 bases, with 5 bases between them. The chain's CDR3 is CASSLQSSYEQYF. In nucleotides, the CDR3 is TGTGCCAGCAGCTTACAGAGCTCCTACGAGCAGTACTTC.

This clonotype was picked up many times. The chain combines TRBV11-2 with TRBJ2-5; tentative D call: TRBD2 (6 bases). The CDR3 is 15 residues long. V was trimmed by 5 bases and J by 4 bases, leaving 17 bases between them. CDR1 and CDR2 (germline): SGHAT, FQNNGV. The CDR3, as DNA: TGTGCCAGCAGCCTTATGGCGGGGACTGCAGAGACCCAGTACTTC. It codes for CASSLMAGTAETQYF.

The sample holds many counts of this clonotype. The V call is TRBV5-1, the J call TRBJ1-4, with D maybe TRBD1 (5 bases). The CDR3 extends over 14 amino acids. V was clipped by 5 bases and J by 7 bases, with 15 bases between them. Per the germline V gene, CDR1 is SGHRS and CDR2 is YFSETQ. CDR3 sequence (DNA): TGCGCCAGCAGTTTAAAAGGGACGGGTGAAAAACTGTTTTTT. Protein sequence: CASSLKGTGEKLFF.

The V call is TRBV20-1, the J call TRBJ1-1; TRBD1 might be the D (6 bases). V was shortened by 3 bases and J by 4 bases, with 15 bases between the two germline ends. The CDR3 totals 14 residues. The germline gives CDR1 DFQATT, CDR2 SNEGSKA (reference sequence). The CDR3 sequence: CSAREGGSTTEAFF. The CDR3 DNA is TGCAGTGCTAGGGAGGGGGGGAGCACCACTGAAGCTTTCTTT.

In its sample, this clonotype was seen once. A read error is possible here, since a much larger clone lies one base away. The genes are TRBV12-3 or TRBV12-4 and TRBJ2-5; D remains unclear. The CDR3 extends over 15 amino acids. Trimming left V 5 bases short and J 4 bases short, with 17 bases between. The chain's CDR3 is CASSRTLGKGETQYF. CDR3 nucleotides: TGTGCCAGCAGTCGCACCTTGGGGAAAGGAGAGACCCAGTACTTC.

This clonotype has at least ten counts. The J gene is TRBJ2-5, the V gene TRBV7-2; 11 nucleotides agree with TRBD2. After removal of 3 bases from V and 2 bases from J, the junction contained 2 bases not matched to a gene. Germline CDR1 SGHTA, CDR2 FQGNSA. The CDR3 is 15 residues long. The CDR3 DNA follows: TGTGCCAGCAGCTTCCCTAGCGGGGGGCAAGAGACCCAGTACTTC. Residues: CASSFPSGGQETQYF.

This clonotype was seen ten or more times. The chain recombines TRBV12-3 or TRBV12-4 with TRBJ1-5, with a possible D match to TRBD1 (5 bases). The CDR3 contains 17 residues. Trimming cost V 1 base and J 5 bases, with 18 bases left between them. The CDR3 spells CASSLDPGGGVDQPQHF. The CDR3 nucleotides read TGTGCCAGCAGTTTAGACCCTGGGGGGGGAGTGGATCAGCCCCAGCATTTT.

This clonotype was seen at least ten times. This chain connects TRBV18 to TRBJ2-4, with 13 positions matching TRBD2. Trimming took 6 bases from V and 1 from J; bases not matched to a gene: 12. Germline CDR1 and CDR2: KGHSH and LQKENI. The CDR3 is 19 residues long. The CDR3 sequence is CASSRTSGGPTSAKNIQYF. The CDR3 bases are TGTGCCAGCTCTCGGACTAGCGGGGGCCCCACCTCGGCCAAAAACATTCAGTACTTC.

The J gene is TRBJ1-1, the V gene TRBV10-1, with D maybe TRBD1 (6 bases). This CDR3 has 14 amino acids. Trimming took 4 bases from V and 3 from J, leaving 12 bases between them. Germline CDR1 is WNHNN and CDR2 is SYGVQD (reference sequence). The CDR3: CASSVQEGDTEAFF. The CDR3 region has the DNA TGCGCCAGCAGTGTCCAGGAGGGGGACACTGAAGCTTTCTTT.

This clonotype has just a few counts. This may come from a read error, since a much larger clone is one base off. The genes are TRBV3-1 and TRBJ2-7; no definite D call. The CDR3 has 12 amino acids. Germline CDR1 and CDR2: LGHDT and YNNKEL (reference sequence). V was pared by 4 bases and J by 0 bases, with 4 bases between. CDR3 loop: CASSRLSYEQYF. The CDR3 bases are TGTGCCAGCAGCCGCCTCTCCTACGAGCAGTACTTC.

The table lists this clonotype with many counts. The CDR3 region has the DNA TGTGCCAGCAGCTTAGGCCGTGGTGAGCAGTTCTTC. This gives the protein CASSLGRGEQFF. The chain recombines TRBV7-9 with TRBJ2-1; D is uncertain. Looked up from germline, CDR1 is SEHNR and CDR2 is FQNEAQ (reference sequence). The CDR3 extends over 12 amino acids. The V gene lost 1 base and the J gene lost 9 bases, with 7 bases spanning the gap.

This clonotype has ten or more counts. The V gene is TRBV7-9, the J gene TRBJ2-7; D perhaps matches TRBD1 (6 bases). V shed 5 bases and J shed 0 bases, with 11 bases lying between them. The length of the CDR3 is 14 residues. Germline values: CDR1 SEHNR, CDR2 FQNEAQ (reference sequence). The CDR3 spells CASSPGQSSYEQYF. The CDR3, as DNA: TGTGCCAGCAGCCCTGGACAGAGCTCCTACGAGCAGTACTTC.

This clonotype was seen repeatedly, ten times or more. This chain joins TRBV6-5 and TRBJ2-7; TRBD1 matches 7 bases. Germline CDR1 is MNHEY and CDR2 is SVGAGI. The CDR3 spans 13 residues. Trimming cost V 2 bases and J 3 bases; bases outside gene matches: 1. The CDR3, as DNA: TGTGCCAGCAGTTACCCAGGGGGCTACGAGCAGTACTTC. This translates into CASSYPGGYEQYF.

The chain joins TRBV19 to TRBJ1-6; no clear D gene. Germline V CDR1 and CDR2: LNHDA, SQIVND (reference sequence). V lost 2 bases and J 6 bases, leaving 11 bases between the germline ends. This CDR3 is built from 15 residues. CDR3 nucleotides: TGTGCCAGTAGTATATCTCGGCAGCTTAATTCACCCCTCCACTTT. It is translated as CASSISRQLNSPLHF.

There are many counts of this clonotype. This CDR3 reads CASSRLAGGPGTDTQYF. The CDR3 DNA reads TGCGCCAGCAGCAGACTAGCGGGGGGCCCCGGCACAGATACGCAGTATTTT. The rearrangement joins TRBV5-1 to TRBJ2-3, with TRBD2 matching over 13 bases. V shed 4 bases and J 1 base; nucleotides not matched to a gene: 6. This CDR3 has 17 amino acids. In germline, CDR1 is SGHRS, CDR2 YFSETQ.

This clonotype has only a few counts. The chain uses TRBV6-1 and TRBJ2-2; 9 bases line up with TRBD1. Unmatched junction bases numbered 8, after V lost 7 bases and J lost 2 bases. Germline values: CDR1 MNHNS, CDR2 SASEGT. The CDR3 is 16 residues long. CDR3 nucleotide sequence: TGTGCCAGCACCCCCCGGACAGGGGCCAACACCGGGGAGCTGTTTTTT. This codes for CASTPRTGANTGELFF.

The table lists this clonotype with many counts. The chain combines TRBV12-3 or TRBV12-4 with TRBJ2-1; D may be TRBD2 (6 bases). This CDR3 has 12 amino acids. Between the trimmed V and J ends, which lost 5 bases and 9 bases, there was a span of 11 bases. CDR3 in amino acids: CASSPLGGEQFF. CDR3 coding DNA: TGTGCCAGCAGTCCTCTCGGGGGTGAGCAGTTCTTC.

This chain uses TRBV5-1 with TRBJ2-7; D is perhaps TRBD1 (5 bases). Trimming shortened V by 0 bases and J by 3 bases, and 16 bases separated the two germline ends. CDR3 length equals 16 residues. The germline V gene encodes CDR1 SGHRS and CDR2 YFSETQ. CDR3 nucleotide sequence: TGCGCCAGCAGCTTGGTGCCTACGCAGGGTGACTACGAGCAGTACTTC. It codes for CASSLVPTQGDYEQYF.

The chain is built from TRBV11-2 and TRBJ2-5, with D perhaps TRBD1 or TRBD2 (6 bases each). CDR1 is SGHAT, CDR2 FQNNGV, per germline. The CDR3 extends over 14 amino acids. The ends were cut back, 6 bases at V and 5 bases at J, with 16 bases in the middle. Written as DNA, the CDR3 is TGTGCCAGCAGTCCTCTGGGGGGCCCGGAGACCCAGTACTTC. Protein: CASSPLGGPETQYF.

This clonotype was observed many times. The V and J genes are TRBV28 and TRBJ2-1; D possibly corresponds to TRBD1 (5 bases). This CDR3 spans 18 amino acids. Trimming took 2 bases from V and 7 from J, leaving 24 bases between them. In germline, CDR1 is MDHEN, CDR2 SYDVKM. The CDR3 nucleotides read TGTGCCAGCAGTTTACTTTGGGGCTCGGGTGTCCGTGGAAATGAGCAGTTCTTC. Translated: CASSLLWGSGVRGNEQFF.

This clonotype has at least ten counts. The V and J genes are TRBV5-1 and TRBJ2-1, with D hard to call. Germline V lookup: CDR1 SGHRS, CDR2 YFSETQ. Trimming pared 0 bases from V and 15 bases from J, leaving 22 bases between. The CDR3 is 15 residues long. CDR3 nucleotides: TGCGCCAGCAGCTTGGAGAGTATAGGGCCTCTCAACCCGTTCTTC. Encoded protein: CASSLESIGPLNPFF.

The sample holds a few counts of this clonotype. This chain connects TRBV7-2 to TRBJ2-3; 7 nucleotides agree with TRBD1. The junction had 7 bases not matched to a gene; V was cut back by 5 bases and J by 2 bases. This CDR3 contains 15 residues. From germline, CDR1 is SGHTA and CDR2 FQGNSA. The CDR3 sequence is CASSPGTAITDTQYF. In DNA, the CDR3 is TGTGCCAGCAGCCCCGGGACAGCAATCACAGATACGCAGTATTTT.

This clonotype was counted many times. This chain uses TRBV4-2 with TRBJ2-6, with TRBD1 matching 8 bases. Germline trimming cut 4 bases from V and 0 bases from J; bases unmatched to any gene: 5. The CDR3 contains 17 residues. CDR1 is LGHNA and CDR2 is YNFKEQ in the germline V gene. CDR3 residues: CASSPGQGHSGANVLTF. The CDR3 region has the DNA TGTGCCAGCAGCCCCGGACAGGGTCACTCTGGGGCCAACGTCCTGACTTTC.

This clonotype has just a few counts. The chain couples TRBV6-1 to TRBJ1-1; weak D call: TRBD1 (5 bases). This CDR3 has 14 residues. Trimming cost V 0 bases and J 3 bases, with 8 bases left between them. Germline V gene sequence: CDR1 MNHNS, CDR2 SASEGT. This CDR3 reads CASSEARGHTEAFF. CDR3 nucleotide sequence: TGTGCCAGCAGTGAAGCCCGGGGACACACTGAAGCTTTCTTT.

This clonotype was detected ten times or more. This chain uses TRBV20-1 with TRBJ2-5; D possibly corresponds to TRBD2 (6 bases). The V end lost 4 bases, the J end lost 4 bases, and 16 bases lay between the germline ends. Looked up from germline, CDR1 is DFQATT and CDR2 is SNEGSKA (reference sequence). There are 14 residues in the CDR3. DNA of the CDR3: TGCAGTGCTATAGCGTCTAGCGTTAGAGAGACCCAGTACTTC. The encoded protein is CSAIASSVRETQYF.

This clonotype appeared a few times. V is TRBV20-1 and J is TRBJ2-2; D is perhaps TRBD2 (6 bases). There are 13 residues in the CDR3. V lost 5 bases and J lost 1, with 8 bases in between. CDR1 and CDR2 (germline): DFQATT, SNEGSKA (reference sequence). The CDR3 loop is CSAGGGNTGELFF. The CDR3 DNA reads as TGCAGTGCTGGGGGAGGGAACACCGGGGAGCTGTTTTTT.

This clonotype has more than one count but fewer than ten. V is TRBV27 and J is TRBJ1-2, with D possibly TRBD1 on 5 matching bases. V lost 2 bases, J lost 8 bases, and 15 bases lay in between. The CDR3 is 14 amino acids. Germline values: CDR1 MNHEY, CDR2 SMNVEV (reference sequence). The CDR3 loop is CASSLNLLGGGYTF. The CDR3 DNA reads TGTGCCAGCAGTTTAAACCTGCTTGGGGGAGGCTACACCTTC.

This clonotype is medium-sized in the sample. The V gene is TRBV7-8, the J gene TRBJ1-5; D is ambiguous. Germline V lookup: CDR1 SGHVS, CDR2 FQNEAQ. The length of the CDR3 is 15 residues. Between the trimmed V and J ends, which lost 1 base and 3 bases, there was a span of 10 bases. The chain's CDR3 is CASSLVWAANQPQHF. CDR3 DNA sequence: TGTGCCAGCAGCTTAGTATGGGCAGCCAATCAGCCCCAGCATTTT.

The V call is TRBV20-1, the J call TRBJ2-7; 8 bases map to TRBD1. The CDR3 has 14 residues. In germline, CDR1 is DFQATT, CDR2 SNEGSKA (reference sequence). Trimming removed 4 bases from V and 2 bases from J; junction bases left unmatched: 7. CDR3 nucleotide sequence: TGCAGTGCTATTGATCCGGGACAGGCCTACGAGCAGTACTTC. This translates into CSAIDPGQAYEQYF.

The chain has TRBV20-1 and TRBJ1-2; 7 nucleotides agree with TRBD1. Germline V gene sequence: CDR1 DFQATT, CDR2 SNEGSKA (reference sequence). J gave up 5 bases and V 0 bases, and 3 bases lay outside the gene matches. CDR3 length: 13 amino acids. The CDR3 is CSAREDRSYGYTF. The DNA for the CDR3 is TGCAGTGCTAGAGAGGACAGGTCTTATGGCTACACCTTC.

The chain links TRBV7-9 to TRBJ2-7; TRBD1 matches 8 bases. The ends lost 4 bases at V and 0 bases at J; junction bases unmatched: 5. CDR1 and CDR2 from the germline V gene are SEHNR and FQNEAQ (reference sequence). This CDR3 is 15 amino acids long. Here the CDR3 DNA reads TGTGCCAGCAGCTATGGACAGGGAAGCTCCTACGAGCAGTACTTC. The encoded protein is CASSYGQGSSYEQYF.

This clonotype was detected a few times. The J gene is TRBJ2-7, the V gene TRBV20-1; D remains unclear. This CDR3 region has 14 residues. Trimming took off 1 base at V and 1 base at J, with 11 bases between the two ends. Germline loops: CDR1 DFQATT, CDR2 SNEGSKA (reference sequence). Here the CDR3 reads CSARAPLESYEQYF. The CDR3 DNA sequence: TGCAGTGCTAGAGCTCCCCTCGAGTCCTACGAGCAGTACTTC.